These 22 T cell receptor beta chains were sequenced from one sample in a study of low-dose radiotherapy and immunotherapy resistance in tumors. Documented time point: before trial treatment. Alpha- and beta-chain coverage of first-strand cDNA came from TRAV- and TRBV-specific primers. With a V-primer adapter and a constant-region primer, TCRs were amplified for 20 to 25 PCR cycles. TCRdb fed the reads into MiXCR, producing one record per CDR3 protein. The data contain 75,000 to 95,000 distinct CDR3 sequences, 9.4% of them seen just once; the ten biggest clones take up around 0.98%. The sample consisted of PBMCs, taken before treatment. The receptors derive from a male donor with prostate cancer.

This clonotype has a count of ten or more. The gene calls are TRBV6-2 or TRBV6-3 and TRBJ1-6; 11 nucleotides align to TRBD1. CDR1 and CDR2 from the germline V gene are MNHEY and SVGEGT. Trimming cost V 6 bases and J 7 bases; bases outside gene matches: 2. The CDR3 runs 14 residues. The CDR3 loop is CASSGQGANSPLHF. The CDR3 coding sequence is TGTGCCAGCAGCGGACAGGGGGCGAATTCACCCCTCCACTTT.

This clonotype showed up many times. The chain uses TRBV9 and TRBJ2-1, with a tentative D call TRBD2 (5 bases). Germline V gene sequence: CDR1 SGDLS, CDR2 YYNGEE. The CDR3 runs to 16 residues. The ends were cut back, 2 bases at V and 0 bases at J, with 12 bases in the middle. In DNA, the CDR3 is TGTGCCAGCAGCGTCCGGCGGGCGAGCTCCTACAATGAGCAGTTCTTC. This encodes CASSVRRASSYNEQFF.

This clonotype was recorded many times. The chain joins TRBV6-4 to TRBJ2-2; D gene unclear. V was clipped by 4 bases and J by 0 bases, with 9 bases between them. The CDR3 totals 15 residues. Germline V gene sequence: CDR1 MRHNA, CDR2 SNTAGT. The CDR3 sequence is CASSVDSSNTGELFF. As DNA, the CDR3 is TGTGCCAGCAGTGTCGACTCCTCGAACACCGGGGAGCTGTTTTTT.

In its sample, this clonotype was seen many times. The rearrangement uses TRBV19 and TRBJ1-1, with a possible D match to TRBD1 (6 bases). V lost 5 bases to trimming and J lost 6 bases, with 13 bases between them. CDR3 length equals 13 residues. Germline values: CDR1 LNHDA, CDR2 SQIVND (reference sequence). The CDR3 DNA sequence: TGTGCCAGTAGTGCCCAAGGGGGGGCTGAAGCTTTCTTT. This sequence encodes CASSAQGGAEAFF.

At least ten counts were recorded for this clonotype. V and J are TRBV18 and TRBJ2-3, with 15 bases identical to TRBD2. Germline-derived CDR1 and CDR2 are KGHSH and LQKENI. Trimming cost V 6 bases and J 0 bases; bases outside gene matches: 7. The CDR3 covers 18 residues. The CDR3 region is CASSLGLAGGWSTDTQYF. The CDR3 DNA is TGTGCCAGCTCCTTGGGACTAGCGGGAGGATGGAGCACAGATACGCAGTATTTT.

This clonotype was picked up many times. For the CDR3, the DNA is TGCAGTGCTAGGTGGGGGTTGGAGCAGTTCTTC. Amino acid sequence: CSARWGLEQFF. The rearrangement joins TRBV20-1 to TRBJ2-1, with D perhaps TRBD1 or TRBD2 (5 bases each). The CDR3 sequence is 11 residues long. Trimming pared 3 bases from V and 10 bases from J, leaving 10 bases between. CDR1 and CDR2 from the germline V gene are DFQATT and SNEGSKA (reference sequence).

This clonotype was recorded many times. The rearrangement uses TRBV6-6 and TRBJ2-1; 16 nucleotides line up with TRBD2. V lost 5 bases, J lost 4 bases, and 5 bases stayed unmatched. In germline, CDR1 is MNHNY, CDR2 SVGAGI (reference sequence). The length of the CDR3 is 17 residues. Written as DNA, the CDR3 is TGTGCCAGCAGTCCGGGGACTAGCGGGAGGGGATACAATGAGCAGTTCTTC. Amino acid sequence: CASSPGTSGRGYNEQFF.

This clonotype was observed many times. This chain links TRBV12-3 or TRBV12-4 with TRBJ1-1; no clear D gene. The CDR3 loop spans 13 amino acids. Trimming left V 6 bases short and J 3 bases short, with 11 bases between. CDR3 amino acids: CASRITEHTEAFF. CDR3 sequence (DNA): TGTGCCAGCAGAATTACCGAGCACACTGAAGCTTTCTTT.

This clonotype was counted at least ten times. The chain uses TRBV5-1 and TRBJ1-3; D is undetermined. This CDR3 is built from 15 residues. Germline CDR1 SGHRS, CDR2 YFSETQ. V lost 0 bases and J 3 bases, leaving 10 bases between the germline ends. This chain's CDR3 is CASSLGESGGNTIYF. Written as DNA, the CDR3 is TGCGCCAGCAGCTTGGGTGAATCTGGTGGAAACACCATATATTTT.

This clonotype has just a few counts. The chain is built from TRBV2 and TRBJ1-6; 7 positions match TRBD1. J was trimmed by 4 bases and V by 8 bases; bases with no gene match: 5. Germline V gene lookup returns CDR1 SNHLY and CDR2 FYNNEI. The CDR3 extends over 14 amino acids. CDR3 sequence: CASSTGQYNSPLHF. In nucleotides, the CDR3 is TGTGCCAGCTCTACGGGACAGTATAATTCACCCCTCCACTTT. The full variable domain, completed using reference TRBV2 and TRBJ1-6, is EPEVTQTPSHQVTQMGQEVILRCVPISNHLYFYWYRQILGQKVEFLVSFYNNEISEKSEIFDDQFSVERPDGSNFTLKIRSTKLEDSAMYFCASSTGQYNSPLHFGNGTRLTVT.

This clonotype came up many times. V is TRBV28 and J is TRBJ2-4; 10 bases map to TRBD2. V lost 5 bases and J lost 3; bases outside the gene matches: 4. CDR1 is MDHEN, CDR2 SYDVKM, per germline. The CDR3 runs 15 residues. In DNA, the CDR3 is TGTGCCAGCAGTGAGATAGCGGGAGGCAAAAACATTCAGTACTTC. Its translation: CASSEIAGGKNIQYF.

This clonotype was found many times. The chain combines TRBV28 with TRBJ2-1; D not resolved. With 3 bases removed from V and 8 bases from J, the gap between germline ends came to 8 bases. The V gene's germline CDR1 is MDHEN and CDR2 SYDVKM. The CDR3 totals 12 residues. This CDR3 is CASSLRMDEQFF. CDR3 DNA sequence: TGTGCCAGCAGTTTGAGGATGGATGAGCAGTTCTTC. Drawing the rest from reference TRBV28 and TRBJ2-1, the complete variable domain is DVKVTQSSRYLVKRTGEKVFLECVQDMDHENMFWYRQDPGLGLRLIYFSYDVKMKEKGDIPEGYSVSREKKERFSLILESASTNQTSMYLCASSLRMDEQFFGPGTRLTVL.

This clonotype has a count of ten or more. The chain has TRBV28 and TRBJ1-5; D is uncertain. Germline V gives CDR1 MDHEN, CDR2 SYDVKM. Trimming pared 3 bases from V and 7 bases from J, leaving 10 bases between. This CDR3 is 13 amino acids long. The CDR3 DNA reads TGTGCCAGCAGTTTTCTGGCTAGGCAGCCCCAGCATTTT. Its protein is CASSFLARQPQHF.

Many counts were recorded for this clonotype. The chain couples TRBV4-1 to TRBJ2-5; D might be TRBD2 (6 bases). This CDR3 comprises 14 residues. The V gene's germline CDR1 is MGHRA and CDR2 YSYEKL. V lost 0 bases and J 5 bases, leaving 10 bases between the germline ends. The CDR3 DNA reads TGCGCCAGCAGCCAAGATTACGGGAGTGAGACCCAGTACTTC. Its protein is CASSQDYGSETQYF.

This clonotype was seen many times. The chain links TRBV20-1 to TRBJ1-1; no firm D call. V lost 7 bases to trimming and J lost 2 bases, with 14 bases between them. Germline CDR1 DFQATT, CDR2 SNEGSKA (reference sequence). This CDR3 spans 13 amino acids. Here the CDR3 DNA reads TGCAGTGTAGGGATCGGGGTAAACACTGAAGCTTTCTTT. It specifies CSVGIGVNTEAFF.

In this sample, this clonotype turned up many times. The V call is TRBV28, the J call TRBJ1-5; 8 nucleotides agree with TRBD1. This CDR3 is built from 15 residues. The germline CDR1 and CDR2 sequences are MDHEN and SYDVKM. Trimming took 7 bases from V and 4 from J; bases not matched to a gene: 9. The CDR3 protein is CASTGAGTGNQPQHF. CDR3 coding DNA: TGTGCCAGCACCGGGGCGGGGACAGGAAATCAGCCCCAGCATTTT.

This clonotype was detected many times. The chain employs TRBV29-1 and TRBJ1-1; D gene uncertain. This CDR3 is built from 11 residues. The germline V and J ends were trimmed by 5 bases and 4 bases, with 8 bases remaining between them. Per the germline V gene, CDR1 is SQVTM and CDR2 is ANQGSEA. In nucleotides, the CDR3 is TGCAGCGTTCGTCCGGGCACTGAAGCTTTCTTT. It encodes CSVRPGTEAFF.

Concerning this clonotype: One junction end does not reproduce the germline sequence, and a read error may be involved. The chain joins TRBV3-1 to TRBJ2-6; D possibly uses TRBD1 or TRBD2 (5 bases each). This CDR3 has 14 amino acids. The germline V gene has CDR1 LGHDT and CDR2 YNNKEL (reference sequence). The CDR3, as DNA: TGTGCCAGCAGCCATTACTCTGGGACCAACGTCCTGATTTTC. It specifies CASSHYSGTNVLIF.

This clonotype was counted at least ten times. The V gene is TRBV4-2, the J gene TRBJ2-7; 9 bases are shared with TRBD2. Unmatched junction bases numbered 7, after V lost 0 bases and J lost 4 bases. This CDR3 comprises 16 residues. The germline CDR1 and CDR2 sequences are LGHNA and YNFKEQ. In nucleotides, the CDR3 is TGTGCCAGCAGCCAAGATAGCACTAGCGGGTTTTACGAGCAGTACTTC. This codes for CASSQDSTSGFYEQYF.

The genes are TRBV7-8 and TRBJ2-7; 10 bases are a match to TRBD2. CDR3 size: 13 residues. Germline trimming cut 5 bases from V and 6 bases from J; bases unmatched to any gene: 4. In germline, CDR1 is SGHVS, CDR2 FQNEAQ. The DNA for the CDR3 is TGTGCCAGCAGCCAAGCGGGGGGGCGCGAGCAGTACTTC. It encodes CASSQAGGREQYF. The complete variable domain, with remaining parts taken from reference TRBV7-8 and TRBJ2-7, reads GAGVSQSPRYKVAKRGQDVALRCDPISGHVSLFWYQQALGQGPEFLTYFQNEAQLDKSGLPSDRFFAERPEGSVSTLKIQRTQQEDSAVYLCASSQAGGREQYFGPGTRLTVT.

This clonotype was counted ten times or more. This chain links TRBV4-2 with TRBJ2-2; 16 bases align to TRBD2. From germline, CDR1 is LGHNA and CDR2 YNFKEQ. The CDR3 has 16 residues. V lost 3 bases to trimming and J lost 7 bases; unmatched junction nucleotides: 2. The chain's CDR3 is CASSQGLAGGNGELFF. The CDR3 DNA reads TGTGCCAGCAGCCAGGGACTAGCGGGAGGGAACGGGGAGCTGTTTTTT.

This rearrangement joins TRBV27 to TRBJ2-7, with TRBD1 as a possible D gene (6 bases). Trimming took 3 bases from V and 4 from J, leaving 10 bases between them. The germline V gene has CDR1 MNHEY and CDR2 SMNVEV (reference sequence). The CDR3 is 13 amino acids. The chain's CDR3 is CASSFRGQYEQYF. In DNA form, the CDR3 reads TGTGCCAGCAGTTTCCGCGGACAGTACGAGCAGTACTTC.